The following is a TCR beta chain sequence with its context. This clone's antigen is unknown. No base quality values were provided; no much bigger clone lies one nucleotide off. V trim: 3 bases; J trim: 0 bases; unmatched bases: 15. According to the germline V gene, CDR1 reads SGHTA and CDR2 reads FQGNSA. Spanning cysteine to phenylalanine, the CDR3 consists of 19 amino acids. Only the CDR3 DNA is retained, 57 bases long and in frame from the first base. The cohort comprised fewer than 750 healthy bone marrow donors. At the time of sampling, every cohort member was nominally healthy, though immune exposures that went unrecorded were likely present. The donor tested CMV seropositive and was one of the 289 seropositive cohort members. A peripheral blood sample was provided by each donor, and peripheral blood mononuclear cells were used for TCR beta sequencing. Genomic DNA was extracted from the blood cell samples with the Qiagen DNeasy Blood Extraction Kit.

The sample belongs to a study of cytomegalovirus exposure and HLA in healthy donors (dated by TCRdb to between 2016 and 2019). General notes on the study: In an earlier analysis of about 560 of the donors, 276 Gb of sequence data and 120 million or so unique TCR beta sequences from 180 million or so T cells were reported. HLA typing included class I and class II loci at four-digit resolution. In the later analysis, no new phenotypic data were used to find candidate immune exposures; instead, reliance was placed on TCR beta sequences and their occurrence across donors. Because of strong linkage in the cohort, 4 to 6 DR-DQ haplotypes were treated as single units for association and clustering. Alongside the repertoire data, information on donor age, sex, ethnicity and CMV serostatus was compiled. To predict cytomegalovirus infection status, the study brought together high-throughput TCR immunosequencing, statistical association of individual TCRs with disease status, and machine learning. To study patterns of TCR occurrence, a later analysis re-analyzed previously published TCR beta repertoires from just over 650 donors and added high-resolution HLA genotyping. All discovery cohort repertoires had been generated on a single sequencing platform. Besides the first cohort of 666 subjects, a separate validation cohort made up of 90 to 150 different subjects was used. The T cell repertoires of 666 subjects were profiled by immunosequencing and related to cytomegalovirus serostatus. To decide whether each TCR beta V gene segment behaved as functional or pseudogenic, an earlier analysis of approximately 620 of the donors relied on high-throughput TCR beta sequencing. Approximately 310 gigabases of sequencing data and around 80 million unique TCR sequences made up an early release that covered about 640 HLA-typed donors. Of the roughly 400 genotyped donors, approximately 83% fell in the genetic ancestry cluster associated with self-reported Caucasian donors. Among about 370 genotyped donors of the cohort, an average of around 240,000 unique TCR beta nucleotide sequences was sequenced per donor, of which 15% to 20% were non-productive. The study was designed to test whether signatures of past pathogen exposure could be identified by cataloging public T cell receptors. Genome-wide SNP genotypes for about 60% of the roughly 700 donors were used in a later genetic analysis, which treated that subset as a discovery cohort. The number of typed donors differed by locus: about 620-630 for A, B, C, DRB1 and DQB1; 500 to 550 for DQA1; approximately 600 for DPA1; and 450 to 480 for DPB1. What the authors observed across the whole study: A total of 150 to 200 TCR beta chains were listed by the study as associated with cytomegalovirus. The sequencing pipeline was judged likely to have produced a cluster of highly shared sequence variants as a technical artifact. According to the authors, the approach could potentially be generalized to other disease states and immunological phenotypes. In a later genetic analysis, a missense DCLRE1C variant was associated with V-gene and J-gene trimming of TCR beta chains, and the association was replicated in an independent cohort. Because HLA typing was unavailable for some donors at each locus, only the typed subset was used in association tests. In a later analysis, the rate of TCR association differed among HLA loci, with DRB1 alleles having the most associated TCRs and HLA-C alleles having the fewest. A further reported finding was that TCR beta sequences accurately predicted the HLA-A and HLA-B alleles for most subjects in the first cohort. Compared with the approximately 600-donor mean, donors in an Asian-associated ancestry cluster had fewer N-insertions in productive TCRs, according to a later genetic analysis. Correlated functional status among segregating V segments might be attributable to linkage disequilibrium, but an unknown experimental factor could not be ruled out. In an earlier analysis of over 550 of the donors, most TCR beta V segments were observed in productive rearrangements about 87% or about 30% of the time, broadly matching IMGT annotations. Specific HLA alleles were associated with roughly 17,000 TCR beta sequences at a false discovery rate of 0.05 in a later analysis. For the cohort, immune exposure information was limited to CMV serostatus. The cohort was sequenced for TCR beta chains only, and without alpha or paired-chain data the features that could be detected were limited. Strong co-occurrence of HLA alleles, especially DR and DQ, made assigning TCR associations to individual alleles difficult. The classifier was reported to diagnose cytomegalovirus status with high specificity and sensitivity in both the original and validation cohorts. Across donors, most TCR sequences were observed very rarely, whereas some public TCRs were present in many individuals. Roughly uniform sequencing depth across donors was assumed in presence/absence analyses, although this assumption may not hold. In a later analysis, HLA-associated TCR beta chains showed more clonal expansion and lower generation probabilities than non-associated chains that were equally common. Several of the top co-occurrence clusters appeared to be linked to parvovirus B19, influenza, CMV and Epstein-Barr virus, according to a later analysis. A few of the identified cytomegalovirus-associated TCR beta chains were confirmed in vitro to be specific for cytomegalovirus antigens. According to a later analysis, most CMV-associated TCR beta chains appeared to be HLA-restricted, and the HLA associations seemed to be driven largely by CMV exposure. The earlier analysis of some 540 of the donors excluded 15 to 20 rarely observed V segments, including chromosome 9 orphons, because counts were too low. The 87-base-pair reads could not distinguish some IMGT-functional V segments, including TRBV6-2 and TRBV6-3, so those segments were excluded.

The method behind the library was the immunoSEQ multiplex PCR assay. A mixture of 60 forward primers for TCR Vbeta segments and 13 reverse primers for TCR Jbeta segments was used in the multiplex PCR. Amplification of the CDR3 region of rearranged TCR beta genes was performed with a multiplex PCR assay on genomic DNA. Amplified TCR beta libraries were sequenced as 87-base-pair reads on the Illumina HiSeq System. In the original analysis: A later analysis tallied 70 million to 100 million unique TCR beta chains across the approximately 670 repertoires, and approximately 12 million of those chains were shared by two or more donors. Raw reads were error-corrected and collapsed into unique sequences by a nearest-neighbor algorithm in which closely related sequences were merged to remove PCR and sequencing errors. V, D and J gene segments were assigned by aligning CDR3 sequences to IMGT reference sequences. For a sequence to be retained, a match of at least six nucleotides to both a V gene segment and a J gene segment was required. A rearrangement was called productive if the CDR3 had no stop codons and remained in frame with V and J, and every other rearrangement was called non-productive. CDR3 was defined according to IMGT convention as the region running from the second conserved V-encoded cysteine to the conserved J-encoded phenylalanine. In an earlier analysis of around 600 of the donors, sequences lacking an unambiguous match to a single V gene segment were excluded. In an earlier analysis of more than 500 of the donors, a V segment was called functional when productive rearrangements were above 56.7%, and segregating when the standard deviation between donors exceeded 5%. A statistical classification framework was built for diagnosing cytomegalovirus status from the catalog of TCR beta chain sequences. In a later analysis, TCR nucleotide sequences were compared against IMGT/GENE-DB human TR gene sequences so that V and J genes could be assigned. A later analysis assigned CDR3 sequences and most-parsimonious VDJ recombination scenarios with the TCRdist pipeline. A later analysis defined each TCR beta chain by its CDR3 amino acid sequence plus V-gene family, and excluded reads lacking a unique V-gene family. A later analysis removed several hundred highly shared, low-generation-probability nucleotide sequences to deal with suspected cross-contamination and a sequencing artifact. A later analysis calculated a clonal expansion index for each public chain from normalized within-repertoire ranks of inferred template counts. In a later analysis, generation probabilities were computed using a VDJ recombination model fitted to out-of-frame rearrangements, and the results were checked against IGoR. Hypergeometric tests were used in a later analysis to score TCR-TCR, TCR-HLA and TCR-CMV co-occurrence, with a repertoire-size bias correction applied to the TCR pairs. To estimate false discovery rates, a later analysis permuted the HLA or CMV assignments 20 times. A later analysis grouped co-occurring TCRs with DBSCAN, adding TCRdist sequence similarity when clustering within HLA-allele-positive subsets. Repertoires with fewer than 30,000 or more than 120,000 public chains were left out of co-occurrence clustering, as were five repertoires with anomalous nucleotide sharing. TCRdb holds this immuneACCESS table with in-frame rearrangements only. Some clones are missing; in checked studies, unresolved V genes explain under half, and the rest has no known cause. That table supplies the V and J calls and clone size; D and trimming were determined from the DNA. The sample table holds some 110,000 clones, of which less than 85% were seen once. The leading ten clones occupy 7.5% to 9% of the sample.

The clonotype originates from a man aged 35 to 55 in good health and CMV-seropositive. This sequence uses TRBV7-2 and TRBJ2-3; a stretch of 7 junction bases matches TRBD2. Sequenced: PBMCs. The DNA is as follows: TGTGCCAGCAGCTTGAGGGCGGCGGGCGGGGGATATAGCACAGATACGCAGTATTTT. Its product reads: CASSLRAAGGGYSTDTQYF.